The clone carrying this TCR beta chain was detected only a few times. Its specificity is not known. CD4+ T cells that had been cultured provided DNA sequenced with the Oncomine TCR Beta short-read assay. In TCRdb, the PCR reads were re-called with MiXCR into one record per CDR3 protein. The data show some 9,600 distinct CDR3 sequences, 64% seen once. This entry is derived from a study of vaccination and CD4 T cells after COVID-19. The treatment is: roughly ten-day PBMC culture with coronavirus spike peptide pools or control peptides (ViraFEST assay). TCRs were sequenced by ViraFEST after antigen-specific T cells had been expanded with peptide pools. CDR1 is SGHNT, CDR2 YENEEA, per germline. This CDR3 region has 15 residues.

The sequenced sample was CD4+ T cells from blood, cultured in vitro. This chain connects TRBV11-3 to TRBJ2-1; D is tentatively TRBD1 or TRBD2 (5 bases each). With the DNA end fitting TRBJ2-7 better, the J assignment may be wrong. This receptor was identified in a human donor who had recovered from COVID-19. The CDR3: CASSSSRTGRYEQYF. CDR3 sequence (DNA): TGTGCCAGCAGCTCGTCTCGGACGGGGCGCTACGAGCAGTACTTC.